The following is a TCR beta chain sequence with its context. These data are taken from a study of CD8 T cells in Susac syndrome. Germline V lookup: CDR1 MGHRA, CDR2 YSYEKL. V lost 0 bases and J 0 bases, leaving 11 bases between the germline ends. The CDR3 runs 16 residues. Reverse transcription of roughly 0.45 to 1 ug RNA was performed with random hexamers. TCRdb recomputed calls from the immunoSEQ multiplex PCR reads with MiXCR, one row per CDR3 protein. The sample holds a few hundred thousand distinct CDR3 sequences, 75% to 90% seen once. The TCR was taken from a human donor with multiple sclerosis. The chain employs TRBV4-1 and TRBJ1-2; D call uncertain. Sequenced input: CD8+ T cells from PBMCs. The CDR3 DNA reads as TGCGCCAGCAGCCAAGATGAGTCAGGTCCTAACTATGGCTACACCTTC. Protein: CASSQDESGPNYGYTF.